The 20 T cell receptor beta chains below were found in one sample sequenced in a study of blood T cells in healthy people across ages. A J-beta primer mix and a sample-barcoded 5' primer were used in a second PCR of about 6 to 12 cycles. TCRdb itself ran the 5' RACE reads through MiXCR, one entry per CDR3 protein. Here the sample spans over a million distinct CDR3 sequences, more than 40% being singletons. The sample taken for sequencing was blood. These receptors all stem from a woman aged 55 to 70 in good health.

V is TRBV5-6 and J is TRBJ2-1, with 10 bases lining up with TRBD2. V lost 4 bases and J lost 8; bases outside the gene matches: 12. The CDR3 runs to 16 residues. CDR1 and CDR2 (germline): SGHDT, YYEEEE. The CDR3 sequence: CASSTWTSGRGYEQFF. The CDR3 nucleotides are TGTGCCAGCAGCACATGGACTAGCGGACGTGGCTATGAGCAGTTCTTC.

The chain carries TRBV11-2 and TRBJ1-4; the D is unclear. Germline V CDR1 and CDR2: SGHAT, FQNNGV. The CDR3 extends over 11 amino acids. Deletions cut 5 bases from V and 4 bases from J, with 2 bases between. CDR3 loop: CASSINEKLFF. The CDR3 DNA reads as TGTGCCAGCAGCATTAATGAAAAACTGTTTTTT.

The chain employs TRBV12-3 or TRBV12-4 and TRBJ2-1; 7 positions match TRBD1. CDR3 length: 13 residues. The J segment lost 5 bases and the V segment lost 5 bases, leaving 3 bases of the junction unmatched. The DNA for the CDR3 is TGTGCCAGCAGTATACAGGGGCACAATGAGCAGTTCTTC. Translation gives CASSIQGHNEQFF.

The chain employs TRBV29-1 and TRBJ2-5, with 10 bases aligning to TRBD1. CDR3 length: 13 residues. V shed 2 bases and J 11 bases; nucleotides not matched to a gene: 8. Germline CDR1 and CDR2: SQVTM and ANQGSEA. The CDR3 DNA sequence: TGCAGCGTTGAACAGACAGGGGGCGCGGGGCAGTACTTC. Its translation: CSVEQTGGAGQYF. Complete variable domain (other parts from reference TRBV29-1 and TRBJ2-5): SAVISQKPSRDICQRGTSLTIQCQVDSQVTMMFWYRQQPGQSLTLIATANQGSEATYESGFVIDKFPISRPNLTFSTLTVSNMSPEDSSIYLCSVEQTGGAGQYFGPGTRLLVL.

This clonotype was found a few times. The chain has TRBV12-3 or TRBV12-4 and TRBJ2-7; D is ambiguous. V lost 6 bases to trimming and J lost 3 bases, with 12 bases between them. This CDR3 contains 13 residues. CDR3 coding DNA: TGTGCCAGCAGACAGATGGAAAACTACGAGCAGTACTTC. This codes for CASRQMENYEQYF.

This clonotype was counted only a few times. The chain joins TRBV10-3 to TRBJ2-1; 11 nucleotides line up with TRBD2. Trimming removed 5 bases from V and 5 bases from J; junction bases left unmatched: 2. Germline V lookup: CDR1 ENHRY, CDR2 SYGVKD. The CDR3 covers 14 residues. DNA for the CDR3: TGTGCCATCAGTCAGGGACTAGCGGACAATGAGCAGTTCTTC. Translating it yields CAISQGLADNEQFF.

Comments on this clonotype: A much bigger clone sits one base away, suggesting this may be a read error. This chain uses TRBV29-1 with TRBJ2-6; tentatively, D is TRBD1 or TRBD2 (5 bases each). Germline V CDR1 and CDR2: SQVTM, ANQGSEA. The CDR3 runs 16 residues. This CDR3 reads CSAWDGKGTGASVLTF. The CDR3 nucleotides are TGCAGCGCCTGGGACGGGAAAGGAACTGGGGCCAGCGTCCTGACTTTC.

V is TRBV12-3 or TRBV12-4 and J is TRBJ2-4; D remains ambiguous. V lost 2 bases to trimming and J lost 0 bases, with 5 bases between them. The CDR3 runs to 14 residues. In DNA form, the CDR3 reads TGTGCCAGCAGTTTAACGGTAGCCAAAAACATTCAGTACTTC. It is translated as CASSLTVAKNIQYF.

The V gene is TRBV27, the J gene TRBJ2-1; D remains unclear. Between the trimmed V and J ends, which lost 6 bases and 1 base, there was a span of 13 bases. The CDR3 extends over 15 amino acids. The V gene's germline CDR1 is MNHEY and CDR2 SMNVEV (reference sequence). The CDR3 DNA reads as TGTGCCAGCAGCATATCCAGCATTTCCTACAATGAGCAGTTCTTC. It encodes CASSISSISYNEQFF.

The chain combines TRBV6-1 with TRBJ2-1, with D unclear. The CDR3 runs 11 residues. Trimming took off 10 bases at V and 10 bases at J, with 14 bases between the two ends. Germline V gene data show CDR1 as MNHNS and CDR2 as SASEGT. The CDR3 sequence is CATQTVYEQFF. Here the CDR3 DNA reads TGTGCCACGCAGACGGTCTACGAGCAGTTCTTC.

Turning to this clonotype: The germline gene is not matched at one end of the junction; a read error may be the cause. V and J are TRBV18 and TRBJ2-7, with 8 bases lining up with TRBD2. The tail of the sequence fits TRBJ2-5 better, so the J call may be wrong. The CDR3 is 16 amino acids. CDR1 and CDR2 from the germline V gene are KGHSH and LQKENI. The CDR3 here is CASPPPTGGPWETQYF. For the CDR3, the DNA is TGTGCCAGCCCACCACCGACGGGAGGGCCTTGGGAGACCCAGTACTTC.

A remark on this clonotype: Relative to the germline gene, one junction end is altered; a read error may explain this. The chain carries TRBV20-1 and TRBJ2-1; D not resolved. This CDR3 spans 12 amino acids. Germline assignment: CDR1 DFQATT and CDR2 SNEGSKA (reference sequence). CDR3 sequence: CSARGPYSEQFF. CDR3 nucleotides: TGCAGTGCTAGGGGCCCCTACAGTGAGCAGTTCTTC.

This clonotype was picked up a small number of times. The chain's CDR3 is CASTRDTDTQYF. The CDR3, as DNA: TGTGCCAGCACCAGGGACACAGATACGCAGTATTTT. The chain carries TRBV12-3 or TRBV12-4 and TRBJ2-3; tentatively, D is TRBD1 (5 bases). The CDR3 consists of 12 residues. V was shortened by 7 bases and J by 2 bases, with 7 bases between the two germline ends.

Written as DNA, the CDR3 is TGCGCCAGCAGTGAGTCTGCGGGGACCCAAGAGACCCAGTACTTC. Amino acids: CASSESAGTQETQYF. The gene calls are TRBV10-1 and TRBJ2-5; possibly TRBD2 for D (6 bases). This CDR3 region has 15 residues. Looked up from germline, CDR1 is WNHNN and CDR2 is SYGVQD (reference sequence). Trimming cost V 0 bases and J 1 base, with 9 bases left between them.

In this sample, this clonotype turned up a few times. This rearrangement joins TRBV28 to TRBJ2-6; TRBD2 matches 11 bases. Germline CDR1 and CDR2: MDHEN and SYDVKM. Trimming cost V 8 bases and J 0 bases; bases outside gene matches: 12. There are 19 residues in the CDR3. DNA for the CDR3: TGTGCCAGCGGCCCCTCGGGCCTAGCGGGAGGCTCTGGGGCCAACGTCCTGACTTTC. Protein: CASGPSGLAGGSGANVLTF.

In its sample, this clonotype was seen a few times. The chain couples TRBV15 to TRBJ2-5; D unresolved. The CDR3 length is 12 residues. Trimming left V 0 bases short and J 4 bases short, with 3 bases between. The germline gives CDR1 LNHNV, CDR2 YYDKDF (reference sequence). CDR3 sequence: CATSRDSETQYF. CDR3 nucleotide sequence: TGTGCCACCAGCAGAGATTCAGAGACCCAGTACTTC.

This chain connects TRBV9 to TRBJ2-7, with 9 nucleotides matching TRBD2. Germline lookup yields CDR1 SGDLS and CDR2 YYNGEE. V trimming: 9 bases; J trimming: 0 bases; junction bases outside the gene matches: 19. The CDR3 contains 18 residues. The CDR3 is CATHIGGRVLRSSYEQYF. The CDR3 DNA reads as TGTGCCACACATATTGGCGGGAGGGTCCTAAGGAGCTCCTACGAGCAGTACTTC.

A few counts support this clonotype. This sequence joins TRBV7-2 and TRBJ1-2; D remains ambiguous. Trimming removed 2 bases at V and 7 bases at J, with 11 bases between. This CDR3 is 13 amino acids long. The germline V gene has CDR1 SGHTA and CDR2 FQGNSA. The CDR3 DNA reads TGTGCCAGCAGCTTAACACAGCTAAGTGGCTACACCTTC. Translating it yields CASSLTQLSGYTF.

The V and J genes are TRBV27 and TRBJ2-5; D remains ambiguous. CDR1 and CDR2 (germline): MNHEY, SMNVEV (reference sequence). Trimming cost V 6 bases and J 11 bases, with 19 bases left between them. This CDR3 has 13 residues. In nucleotides, the CDR3 is TGTGCCAGCAGCAAACAACTCCCCCATGAGCAGTACTTC. Translating gives CASSKQLPHEQYF.

The chain uses TRBV12-5 and TRBJ2-3; D call uncertain. V was clipped by 5 bases and J by 3 bases, with 9 bases between them. Germline V gives CDR1 LGHNT, CDR2 FRNRAP. The CDR3 is 13 amino acids. The CDR3 DNA is TGTGCTAGTGGTCTTAGAAGAACAGATACGCAGTATTTT. This gives the protein CASGLRRTDTQYF.